This TCR beta chain was identified during a study of monozygotic twins with inflammatory bowel disease. General study points: Resolution of different T cell subtypes was not achieved.

To note about this clonotype: No antigen is known for it.

Amplification of TCRalpha and TCRbeta cDNA involved two nested PCRs that ran for 16 and 9 cycles. TCRdb reanalyzed the 5' RACE reads and collapses them to one entry per CDR3 protein, without DNA. The sample data list 330,000 or so distinct CDR3 sequences. Germline CDR1 and CDR2: MNHEY and SMNVEV (reference sequence). This CDR3 has 14 amino acids. The clonotype was recovered from a human donor with ulcerative colitis or Crohn's disease, or a healthy co-twin of an affected twin (not recorded which). The sequenced material came from blood. The V call is TRBV27, the J call TRBJ2-1; the TCRdb call, TRBD2, lacks DNA for checking. This CDR3 reads CASSLQNRADEQFF.